This is a list of T cell receptor beta chains from one sample in a study of control samples from healthy donors and cancer patients. TCRdb keeps only in-frame clones here, not all; method: immunoSEQ multiplex PCR. The sample holds 30,000 to 35,000 clones, approximately 93% seen once. Sequenced: blood. The source is a man aged 55 to 70 in good health. CDR3s include the opening cysteine and the closing phenylalanine or tryptophan. Each record gives: V gene, J gene, D gene, CDR3 DNA, CDR3 protein. A D gene is named only where the DNA matches it firmly.

TRBV21-1	TRBJ2-7	-	TGTGCCAGCACCTATAAACCGACAGGGGCGGTTTACGAGCAGTACTTC	CASTYKPTGAVYEQYF
TRBV7-2	TRBJ2-5	TRBD1	TGTGCCAGCAGCCTTTCCGGGACAGGGGCAGAGACCCAGTACTTC	CASSLSGTGAETQYF
TRBV5-1	TRBJ1-2	TRBD1	TGCGCCAGCAGCTTTGGACAGGGGACCTATGGCTACACCTTC	CASSFGQGTYGYTF
TRBV5-1	TRBJ2-1	TRBD2	TGCGCCAGCAGCTCCGGGGGGTACTCCTACAATGAGCAGTTCTTC	CASSSGGYSYNEQFF
TRBV5-5	TRBJ2-3	TRBD2	TGTGCCAGCAGCTTTTACTCGACTAGCGGGGGTTTTGATACGCAGTATTTT	CASSFYSTSGGFDTQYF
TRBV14	TRBJ1-2	TRBD1	TGTGCCAGCAGCCAAGTGGGGAGATCGACAGGGCGGTATGGCTACACCTTC	CASSQVGRSTGRYGYTF
TRBV7-3	TRBJ2-7	TRBD1	TGTGCCAGCAGCTCGTACACAGGGGCCGAGCAGTACTTC	CASSSYTGAEQYF
TRBV7-2	TRBJ1-2	-	TGTGCCAGCAGCCCGCAGAGGGGCGCTTCGTATGGCTACACCTTC	CASSPQRGASYGYTF
TRBV18	TRBJ1-5	-	TGTGCCAGCTCACCAAACGGCAATAGCAATCAGCCCCAGCATTTT	CASSPNGNSNQPQHF
TRBV18	TRBJ1-2	-	TGTGCCAGCTCACCAAACAGATCAGATGGCTACACCTTC	CASSPNRSDGYTF